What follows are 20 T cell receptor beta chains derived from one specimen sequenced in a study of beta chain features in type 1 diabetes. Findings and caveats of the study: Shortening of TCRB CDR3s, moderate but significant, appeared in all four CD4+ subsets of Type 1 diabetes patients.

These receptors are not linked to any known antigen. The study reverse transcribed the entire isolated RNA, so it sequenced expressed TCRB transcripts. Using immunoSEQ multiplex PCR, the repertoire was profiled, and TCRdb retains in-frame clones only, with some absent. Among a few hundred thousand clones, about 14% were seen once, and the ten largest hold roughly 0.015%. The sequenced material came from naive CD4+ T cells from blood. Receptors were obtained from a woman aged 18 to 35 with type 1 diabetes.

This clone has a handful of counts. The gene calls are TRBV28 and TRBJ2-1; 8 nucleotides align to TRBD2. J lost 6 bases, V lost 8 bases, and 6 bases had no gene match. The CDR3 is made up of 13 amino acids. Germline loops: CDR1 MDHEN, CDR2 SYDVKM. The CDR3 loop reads CASQGGGINEQFF. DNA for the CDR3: TGTGCCAGCCAGGGCGGGGGGATCAATGAGCAGTTCTTC. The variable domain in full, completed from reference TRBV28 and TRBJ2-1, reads DVKVTQSSRYLVKRTGEKVFLECVQDMDHENMFWYRQDPGLGLRLIYFSYDVKMKEKGDIPEGYSVSREKKERFSLILESASTNQTSMYLCASQGGGINEQFFGPGTRLTVL.

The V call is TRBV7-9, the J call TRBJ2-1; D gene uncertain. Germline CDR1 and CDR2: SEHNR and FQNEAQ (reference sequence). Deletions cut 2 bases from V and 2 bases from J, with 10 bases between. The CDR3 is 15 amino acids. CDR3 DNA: TGTGCCAGCAGCTTACAGGTTTTGACCTACAATGAGCAGTTCTTC. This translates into CASSLQVLTYNEQFF.

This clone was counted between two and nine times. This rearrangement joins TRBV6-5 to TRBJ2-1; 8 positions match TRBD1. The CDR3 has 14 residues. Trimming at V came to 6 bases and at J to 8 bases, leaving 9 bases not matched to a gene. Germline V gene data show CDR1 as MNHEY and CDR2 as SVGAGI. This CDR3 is CASSLRTGWYEQFF. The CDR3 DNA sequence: TGTGCCAGCAGCCTCCGGACAGGGTGGTATGAGCAGTTCTTC.

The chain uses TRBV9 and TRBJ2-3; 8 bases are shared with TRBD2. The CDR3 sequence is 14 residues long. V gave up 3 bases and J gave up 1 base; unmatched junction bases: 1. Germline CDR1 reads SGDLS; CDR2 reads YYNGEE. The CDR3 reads CASSGGGRTDTQYF. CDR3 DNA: TGTGCCAGCAGCGGCGGGGGGCGCACAGATACGCAGTATTTT. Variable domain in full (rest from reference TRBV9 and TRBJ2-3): DSGVTQTPKHLITATGQRVTLRCSPRSGDLSVYWYQQSLDQGLQFLIQYYNGEERAKGNILERFSAQQFPDLHSELNLSSLELGDSALYFCASSGGGRTDTQYFGPGTRLTVL.

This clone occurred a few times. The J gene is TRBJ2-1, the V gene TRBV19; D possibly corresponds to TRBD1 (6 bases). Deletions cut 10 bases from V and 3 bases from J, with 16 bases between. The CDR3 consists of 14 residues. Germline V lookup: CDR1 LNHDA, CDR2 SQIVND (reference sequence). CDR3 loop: CATHSGTRYNEQFF. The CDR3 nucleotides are TGTGCCACCCACTCCGGGACACGCTACAATGAGCAGTTCTTC.

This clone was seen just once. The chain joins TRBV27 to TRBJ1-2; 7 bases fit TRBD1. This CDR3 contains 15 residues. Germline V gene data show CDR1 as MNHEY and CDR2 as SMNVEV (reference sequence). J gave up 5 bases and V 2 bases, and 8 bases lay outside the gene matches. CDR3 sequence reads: CASSLGGQWFYGYTF. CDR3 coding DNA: TGTGCCAGCAGTTTAGGGGGACAGTGGTTTTATGGCTACACCTTC.

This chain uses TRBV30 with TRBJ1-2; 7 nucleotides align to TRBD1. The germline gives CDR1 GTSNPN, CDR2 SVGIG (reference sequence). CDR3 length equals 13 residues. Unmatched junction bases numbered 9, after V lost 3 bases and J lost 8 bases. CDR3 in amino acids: CAWSLEGARGYTF. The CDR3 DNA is TGTGCCTGGAGCCTAGAGGGGGCGCGAGGCTACACCTTC.

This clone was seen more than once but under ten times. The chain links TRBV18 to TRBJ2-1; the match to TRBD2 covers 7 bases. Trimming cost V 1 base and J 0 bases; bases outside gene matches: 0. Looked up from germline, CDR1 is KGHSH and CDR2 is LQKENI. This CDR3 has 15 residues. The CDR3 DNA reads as TGTGCCAGCTCACCACTAGCGGGCTCCTACAATGAGCAGTTCTTC. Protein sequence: CASSPLAGSYNEQFF.

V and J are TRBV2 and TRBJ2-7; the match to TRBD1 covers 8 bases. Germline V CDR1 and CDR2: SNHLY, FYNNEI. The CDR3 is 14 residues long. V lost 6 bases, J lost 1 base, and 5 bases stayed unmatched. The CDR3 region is CASRGDRPSYEQYV. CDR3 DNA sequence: TGTGCCAGCAGGGGGGACAGGCCTTCCTACGAGCAGTACGTC.

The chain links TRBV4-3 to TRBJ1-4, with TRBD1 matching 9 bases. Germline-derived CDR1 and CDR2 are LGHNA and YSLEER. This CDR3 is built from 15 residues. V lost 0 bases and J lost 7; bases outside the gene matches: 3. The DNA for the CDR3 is TGCGCCAGCAGCCAAGAGGGACAGGGCGCTGAAAAACTGTTTTTT. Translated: CASSQEGQGAEKLFF.

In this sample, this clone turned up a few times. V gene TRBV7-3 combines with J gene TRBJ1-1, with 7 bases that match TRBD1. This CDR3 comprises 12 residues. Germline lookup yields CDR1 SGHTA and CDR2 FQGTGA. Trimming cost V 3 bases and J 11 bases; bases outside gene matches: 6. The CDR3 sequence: CASSFSGTVAFF. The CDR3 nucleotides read TGTGCCAGCAGCTTCTCCGGGACAGTGGCTTTCTTT.

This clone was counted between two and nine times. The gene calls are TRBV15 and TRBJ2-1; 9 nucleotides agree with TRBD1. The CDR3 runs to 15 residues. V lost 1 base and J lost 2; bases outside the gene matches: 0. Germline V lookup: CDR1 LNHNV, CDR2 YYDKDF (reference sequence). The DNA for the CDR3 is TGTGCCACCAGCAGAGGGGACAGGGCCTACAATGAGCAGTTCTTC. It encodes CATSRGDRAYNEQFF.

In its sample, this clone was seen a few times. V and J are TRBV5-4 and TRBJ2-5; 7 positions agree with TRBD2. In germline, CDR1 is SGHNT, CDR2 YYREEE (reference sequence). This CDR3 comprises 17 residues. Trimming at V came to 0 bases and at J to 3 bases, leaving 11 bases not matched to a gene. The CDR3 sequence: CASSLGWSGVQEETQYF. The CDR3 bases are TGTGCCAGCAGCTTGGGCTGGAGCGGGGTCCAGGAAGAGACCCAGTACTTC.

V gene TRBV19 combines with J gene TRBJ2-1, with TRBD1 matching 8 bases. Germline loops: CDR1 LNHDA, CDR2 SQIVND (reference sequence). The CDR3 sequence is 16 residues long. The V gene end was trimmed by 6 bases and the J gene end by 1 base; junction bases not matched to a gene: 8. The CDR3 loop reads CASSPGRTGSYNEQFF. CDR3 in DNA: TGTGCCAGTAGCCCCGGTAGGACAGGGTCCTACAATGAGCAGTTCTTC.

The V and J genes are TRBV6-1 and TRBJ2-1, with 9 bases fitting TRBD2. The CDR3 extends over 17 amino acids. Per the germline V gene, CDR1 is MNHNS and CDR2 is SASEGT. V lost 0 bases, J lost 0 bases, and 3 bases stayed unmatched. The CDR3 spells CASSEAVGLASYNEQFF. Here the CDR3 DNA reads TGTGCCAGCAGTGAAGCCGTGGGACTAGCCTCCTACAATGAGCAGTTCTTC.

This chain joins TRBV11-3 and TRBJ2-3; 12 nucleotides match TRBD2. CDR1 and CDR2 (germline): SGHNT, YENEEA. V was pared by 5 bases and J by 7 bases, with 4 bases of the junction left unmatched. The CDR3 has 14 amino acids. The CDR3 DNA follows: TGTGCCAGCAGCCCGCGGACTAGCGGGAATACGCAGTATTTT. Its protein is CASSPRTSGNTQYF.

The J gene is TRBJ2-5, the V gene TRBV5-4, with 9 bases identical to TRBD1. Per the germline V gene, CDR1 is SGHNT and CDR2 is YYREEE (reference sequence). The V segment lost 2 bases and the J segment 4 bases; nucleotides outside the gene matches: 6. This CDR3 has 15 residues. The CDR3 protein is CASSFNRGRIETQYF. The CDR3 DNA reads TGTGCCAGCAGCTTCAACAGGGGGCGCATAGAGACCCAGTACTTC.

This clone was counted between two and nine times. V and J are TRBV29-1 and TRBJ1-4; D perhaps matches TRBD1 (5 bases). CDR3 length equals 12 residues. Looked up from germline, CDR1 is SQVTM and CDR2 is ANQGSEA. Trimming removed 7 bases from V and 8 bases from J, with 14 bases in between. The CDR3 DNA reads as TGCAGCGCCTCCCGGGGGGGGGAAAAACTGTTTTTT. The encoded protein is CSASRGGEKLFF.

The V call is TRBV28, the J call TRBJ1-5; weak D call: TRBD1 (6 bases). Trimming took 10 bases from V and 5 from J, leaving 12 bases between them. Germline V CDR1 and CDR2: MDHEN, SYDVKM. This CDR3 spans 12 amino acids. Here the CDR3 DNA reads TGTGCCATTACAGGGTGGGATCAGCCCCAGCATTTT. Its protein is CAITGWDQPQHF.

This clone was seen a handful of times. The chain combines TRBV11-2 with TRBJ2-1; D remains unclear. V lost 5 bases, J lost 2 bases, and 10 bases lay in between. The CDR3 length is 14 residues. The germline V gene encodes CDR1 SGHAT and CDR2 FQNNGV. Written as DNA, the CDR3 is TGTGCCAGCAGCCCCCGGTTACCCTACAATGAGCAGTTCTTC. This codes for CASSPRLPYNEQFF. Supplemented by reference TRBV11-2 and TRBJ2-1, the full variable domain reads EAGVAQSPRYKIIEKRQSVAFWCNPISGHATLYWYQQILGQGPKLLIQFQNNGVVDDSQLPKDRFSAERLKGVDSTLKIQPAKLEDSAVYLCASSPRLPYNEQFFGPGTRLTVL.